These 20 T cell receptor beta chains were sequenced from one sample in a study of T cell responses to AZD1222 COVID-19 vaccine listed by TCRdb under 2021. The time point label on this specimen signifies: about 28 days (+/-7) after the second vaccine dose. The library was generated by the immunoSEQ multiplex PCR assay. TCRdb stores this immuneACCESS table with in-frame sequences only. Part of the clones is absent; in the studies checked, under half of the shortfall reflects unresolved V genes, and no reason is known for the rest. The sample table holds fewer than 120,000 clones, of which over 90% were seen once. Of the sample, 2.9% is held by the ten largest clones. Material: peripheral blood, obtained 28 days after the second AZD1222 dose. The receptor set was obtained from an adult who received the AZD1222 COVID-19 vaccine.

This clone turned up a few times. V usage is TRBV27 and J usage is TRBJ2-6; D is unresolved. V was shortened by 1 base and J by 4 bases, with 14 bases between the two germline ends. CDR1 is MNHEY, CDR2 SMNVEV, per germline (reference sequence). The CDR3 is 17 amino acids. In DNA, the CDR3 is TGTGCCAGCAGTTTATTGTCGTCAAGCTCGGGGGCCAACGTCCTGACTTTC. Residues: CASSLLSSSSGANVLTF. Based on the CDR3 plus reference TRBV27 and TRBJ2-6, the full variable domain is EAQVTQNPRYLITVTGKKLTVTCSQNMNHEYMSWYRQDPGLGLRQIYYSMNVEVTDKGDVPEGYKVSRKEKRNFPLILESPSPNQTSLYFCASSLLSSSSGANVLTFGAGSRLTVL.

The chain couples TRBV6-4 to TRBJ1-2; TRBD1 might be the D (5 bases). The CDR3 has 13 residues. Germline lookup yields CDR1 MRHNA and CDR2 SNTAGT. The ends were cut back, 6 bases at V and 2 bases at J, with 10 bases in the middle. The CDR3 reads CASSAGTNYGYTF. CDR3 in DNA: TGTGCCAGCAGCGCCGGGACCAACTATGGCTACACCTTC.

The chain recombines TRBV6-5 with TRBJ1-2; D is undetermined. The V gene's germline CDR1 is MNHEY and CDR2 SVGAGI. V lost 0 bases to trimming and J lost 2 bases, with 10 bases between them. The CDR3 has 15 amino acids. CDR3 sequence reads: CASSYSSSRNYGYTF. The CDR3 bases are TGTGCCAGCAGTTACTCGTCCAGTCGGAACTATGGCTACACCTTC.

The rearrangement uses TRBV3-1 (or the pseudogene TRBV3-2) and TRBJ1-1; D gene ambiguous. Germline loops: CDR1 LGHDT, CDR2 YNNKEL (reference sequence). This CDR3 is 13 amino acids long. Trimming cost V 0 bases and J 7 bases, with 9 bases left between them. The CDR3 nucleotides are TGTGCCAGCAGCCAAGATAGAAGGCTTGAAGCTTTCTTT. Amino acid sequence: CASSQDRRLEAFF.

The CDR3 DNA follows: TGTGCCAGCAGCCTGGGACAGGTCGGGCACGAGCAGTACTTC. Translated, it gives CASSLGQVGHEQYF. The rearrangement links TRBV5-4 to TRBJ2-7; 8 nucleotides agree with TRBD1. The J segment lost 5 bases and the V segment lost 4 bases, leaving 8 bases of the junction unmatched. The CDR3 covers 14 residues. Germline CDR1 SGHNT, CDR2 YYREEE (reference sequence).

The chain is built from TRBV7-2 and TRBJ2-3, with unresolved D. Germline loops: CDR1 SGHTA, CDR2 FQGNSA. The CDR3 has 15 residues. V lost 1 base and J 2 bases, leaving 10 bases between the germline ends. The CDR3 loop is CASSLEVKSTDTQYF. In DNA, the CDR3 is TGTGCCAGCAGCTTAGAAGTAAAGTCCACAGATACGCAGTATTTT.

This clone appeared a single time. This chain joins TRBV2 and TRBJ2-7; 7 nucleotides agree with TRBD1. Germline loops: CDR1 SNHLY, CDR2 FYNNEI. Losses at the gene ends were 7 bases for V and 5 bases for J; bases not matched to a gene: 11. The CDR3 loop spans 14 amino acids. Here the CDR3 reads CASTRGGQGHEQYF. CDR3 bases: TGTGCCAGCACGCGAGGGGGCCAGGGACACGAGCAGTACTTC. Together with reference TRBV2 and TRBJ2-7, the CDR3 gives the full variable domain: EPEVTQTPSHQVTQMGQEVILRCVPISNHLYFYWYRQILGQKVEFLVSFYNNEISEKSEIFDDQFSVERPDGSNFTLKIRSTKLEDSAMYFCASTRGGQGHEQYFGPGTRLTVT.

CDR3 in DNA: TGTGCCAGCTATACAGCGGGGTCCCAAGAGACCCAGTACTTC. Residues: CASYTAGSQETQYF. This rearrangement joins TRBV2 to TRBJ2-5; 7 nucleotides agree with TRBD2. J lost 1 base, V lost 8 bases, and 7 bases had no gene match. CDR3 length: 14 residues. Germline V lookup: CDR1 SNHLY, CDR2 FYNNEI.

The chain uses TRBV13 and TRBJ2-7; the match to TRBD2 covers 8 bases. V shed 7 bases and J 5 bases; nucleotides not matched to a gene: 7. In germline, CDR1 is PRHDT, CDR2 FYEKMQ (reference sequence). The CDR3 is 13 residues long. This chain's CDR3 is CASTESGGDEQYF. CDR3 in DNA: TGTGCCAGCACCGAGTCGGGAGGGGACGAGCAGTACTTC.

J is TRBJ2-3 and V is TRBV19; 7 bases are a match to TRBD2. This CDR3 contains 15 residues. Germline trimming cut 2 bases from V and 2 bases from J; bases unmatched to any gene: 4. CDR1 and CDR2 (germline): LNHDA, SQIVND (reference sequence). CDR3 coding DNA: TGTGCCAGTAGTATATCCGGGGGGACCACAGATACGCAGTATTTT. This sequence encodes CASSISGGTTDTQYF.

This sequence joins TRBV6-5 and TRBJ2-3; tentatively, D is TRBD2 (5 bases). Trimming left V 8 bases short and J 5 bases short, with 14 bases between. The CDR3 sequence is 13 residues long. Germline assignment: CDR1 MNHEY and CDR2 SVGAGI. CDR3 protein: CASGSGGVDTQYF. CDR3 DNA sequence: TGTGCCAGCGGGTCAGGAGGTGTAGATACGCAGTATTTT.

The chain employs TRBV19 and TRBJ1-1; 9 bases are shared with TRBD1. V lost 3 bases to trimming and J lost 5 bases; unmatched junction nucleotides: 4. CDR3 length: 14 amino acids. Germline V lookup: CDR1 LNHDA, CDR2 SQIVND (reference sequence). The CDR3 spells CASSIDRGRTEAFF. CDR3 DNA: TGTGCCAGTAGTATCGACAGGGGGAGGACTGAAGCTTTCTTT.

The chain has TRBV7-2 and TRBJ1-2, with 8 positions matching TRBD1. Germline lookup yields CDR1 SGHTA and CDR2 FQGNSA. V trimming: 5 bases; J trimming: 4 bases; junction bases outside the gene matches: 15. The CDR3 is made up of 17 amino acids. For the CDR3, the DNA is TGTGCCAGCAGCGACAGGGGTGCAGCCCGAGGGGGCTATGGCTACACCTTC. As protein: CASSDRGAARGGYGYTF.

The V and J genes are TRBV6-1 and TRBJ1-6; D gene unclear. Trimming took off 3 bases at V and 4 bases at J, with 7 bases between the two ends. Germline V CDR1 and CDR2: MNHNS, SASEGT. This CDR3 region has 14 residues. The CDR3 sequence is CASSDQAYNSPLHF. In DNA form, the CDR3 reads TGTGCCAGCAGTGATCAGGCTTATAATTCACCCCTCCACTTT.

This rearrangement joins TRBV15 to TRBJ1-1; D gene uncertain. The germline gives CDR1 LNHNV, CDR2 YYDKDF (reference sequence). The V and J ends lost 1 base and 7 bases respectively, with 16 bases between them. The CDR3 is 15 amino acids. In DNA form, the CDR3 reads TGTGCCACCAGCAGAGGTTTAGGGATCGGGTATGAAGCTTTCTTT. This sequence encodes CATSRGLGIGYEAFF.

This clone showed up just once. The chain is built from TRBV7-8 and TRBJ1-2, with D perhaps TRBD1 (5 bases). The germline V gene encodes CDR1 SGHVS and CDR2 FQNEAQ. Trimming took off 5 bases at V and 6 bases at J, with 16 bases between the two ends. The CDR3 loop spans 14 amino acids. CDR3 protein: CASSLGWQGDGYTF. The CDR3 DNA sequence: TGTGCCAGCAGCCTAGGATGGCAGGGTGATGGCTACACCTTC.

The chain is built from TRBV28 and TRBJ1-5, with D maybe TRBD1 (5 bases). The CDR3 contains 15 residues. V was cut by 3 bases and J by 1 base, with 10 bases left in between. Germline CDR1 and CDR2: MDHEN and SYDVKM. CDR3 nucleotide sequence: TGTGCCAGCAGTTTGGTGGGGGGAAGCAATCAGCCCCAGCATTTT. Its translation: CASSLVGGSNQPQHF.

J is TRBJ1-1 and V is TRBV18, with D unresolved. This CDR3 comprises 13 residues. V lost 6 bases, J lost 7 bases, and 15 bases lay in between. The germline V gene has CDR1 KGHSH and CDR2 LQKENI. CDR3 coding DNA: TGTGCCAGCTCGAGAATAAGCGGAGGTGAAGCTTTCTTT. Protein sequence: CASSRISGGEAFF.

V and J are TRBV18 and TRBJ1-2; D is undetermined. The germline CDR1 and CDR2 sequences are KGHSH and LQKENI. The CDR3 extends over 15 amino acids. With 2 bases removed from V and 8 bases from J, the gap between germline ends came to 18 bases. The CDR3 DNA sequence: TGTGCCAGCTCACCAACTGCAGGTTTGGAAGGAGGCTACACCTTC. It translates to CASSPTAGLEGGYTF.

This chain links TRBV6-5 with TRBJ2-7, with D possibly matching TRBD2 (5 bases). From germline, CDR1 is MNHEY and CDR2 SVGAGI. This CDR3 region has 14 residues. Deletions cut 10 bases from V and 6 bases from J, with 22 bases between. The CDR3 spells CATSPGRDPREQYF. The CDR3 nucleotides are TGTGCCACCTCTCCGGGGAGAGATCCCCGCGAGCAGTACTTC.